This TCR beta chain was captured by sequencing in a study of OX40 agonist ivuxolimab in advanced cancers. For the study at large: Administration of intravenous ivuxolimab to patients occurred every 2 weeks at 0.01 to 10 mg/kg. Three patients responded partially, comprising one with hepatocellular carcinoma and two with cutaneous melanoma.

Clones were read by immunoSEQ multiplex PCR, and TCRdb kept only the in-frame ones, dropping some. The data contain about 80,000 clones, roughly nine tenths of them singletons. V shed 4 bases and J shed 2 bases, with 12 bases lying between them. From germline, CDR1 is MDHEN and CDR2 SYDVKM. The CDR3 covers 15 residues. The TCR originated in an adult with an advanced solid tumor such as melanoma, head and neck, liver or kidney cancer. Source: CD4+ or CD8+ T cells sorted from blood, taken in a trial of the OX40 agonist ivuxolimab. The chain links TRBV28 to TRBJ1-5; perhaps TRBD1 as D (5 bases). The CDR3 DNA reads TGTGCCAGCAGTTCCAGACAGCTAGGCAATCAGCCCCAGCATTTT. Its protein is CASSSRQLGNQPQHF.